The source of this T cell receptor (beta chain) is a study of monozygotic twins with inflammatory bowel disease. TCRdb reprocessed the 5' RACE reads, with one entry per CDR3 protein and no DNA. Listed are about 330,000 distinct CDR3 sequences; around 2% falls within the top ten. The CDR3 length is 16 residues. The germline V gene encodes CDR1 SGHTA and CDR2 FQGNSA. Sequenced sample: blood. V is TRBV7-2 and J is TRBJ1-1; the TRBD1 assignment by TCRdb is unverifiable without DNA. This receptor was identified in a human donor with ulcerative colitis or Crohn's disease, or a healthy co-twin of an affected twin (not recorded which). CDR3: CASSLVGSGSNTEAFF.